These T cell receptor beta chains were read from a single sample in a study of spatial heterogeneity in lung cancer. MiXCR, run by TCRdb on the 5' RACE reads, gives a single entry per CDR3 protein. The sample records around 48,000 distinct CDR3 sequences, over 4.5% being singletons. The input for sequencing was PBMCs, taken at surgery. The receptors come from a male donor with early-stage non-small cell lung cancer. CDR3s include the opening cysteine and the closing phenylalanine or tryptophan. Each record gives: V gene, D gene, clone size, J gene, CDR3 protein, CDR3 DNA. A D gene is named only where the DNA matches it firmly. Clone size is given as once, few, many or a size class.

TRBV27,-,many,TRBJ1-1,CASVLNTEAFF,TGTGCCAGCGTTTTGAACACTGAAGCTTTCTTT
TRBV6-5,-,few,TRBJ2-3,CASSYGAGTDTQYF,TGTGCCAGCAGTTACGGTGCAGGCACAGATACGCAGTATTTT
TRBV18,-,many,TRBJ2-5,CASSLISSGQETQYF,TGTGCCAGCTCACTCATTAGCAGCGGCCAAGAGACCCAGTACTTC
TRBV12-3/TRBV12-4,-,many,TRBJ1-3,CASSFRPDPPKNTIYF,TGTGCCAGCAGTTTTAGACCCGACCCACCTAAGAACACCATATATTTT
TRBV2,TRBD1,many,TRBJ1-5,CASTGDSNQPQHF,TGTGCCAGTACAGGGGATAGCAATCAGCCCCAGCATTTT
TRBV29-1,-,many,TRBJ1-1,CSVEGLLNTEAFF,TGCAGCGTTGAGGGCCTCTTGAACACTGAAGCTTTCTTT
TRBV10-3,-,many,TRBJ2-1,CATQDSLAHLEQFF,TGTGCCACCCAAGACTCACTAGCTCACTTAGAGCAGTTCTTC
TRBV11-2,TRBD2,many,TRBJ2-7,CASSFRLAGDDEQYF,TGTGCCAGCAGCTTCCGACTAGCGGGAGACGACGAGCAGTACTTC
TRBV24-1,-,many,TRBJ1-5,CATSDGPDQPQHF,TGTGCCACCAGTGATGGACCTGATCAGCCCCAGCATTTT
TRBV20-1,TRBD2,many,TRBJ2-7,CSARDRLAGFYEQYF,TGCAGTGCTAGAGATAGGCTAGCGGGGTTCTACGAGCAGTACTTC
TRBV28,-,many,TRBJ1-1,CASSSGNTEAFF,TGTGCCAGCAGTTCAGGGAACACTGAAGCTTTCTTT
TRBV20-1,-,many,TRBJ2-5,CSLRDRQETQYF,TGCAGTCTCCGGGACCGTCAAGAGACCCAGTACTTC